This is a list of T cell receptor beta chains from one sample in a study of T cell responses to AZD1222 COVID-19 vaccine. Measured with immunoSEQ multiplex PCR; TCRdb has only the in-frame clones, and not every one. The top ten clones hold approximately 9.6% of a sample with around 110,000 clones, approximately 86% of them seen once. The sequencing used peripheral blood, collected on day 0 of AZD1222 vaccination. These receptors were taken from an adult in good health. CDR3s include the opening cysteine and the closing phenylalanine or tryptophan. Each record gives: clone size, J gene, V gene, D gene, CDR3 DNA, CDR3 protein. A D gene is named only where the DNA matches it firmly. Not every row has a clone size; where given, it reads once, few, many or a size class.

>.|TRBJ2-2|TRBV11-2|.
TGTGCCAGCAGCTTAGACTTGGGTCCCGGGGAGCTGTTTTTT
CASSLDLGPGELFF
>.|TRBJ1-1|TRBV28|TRBD1
TGTGCCAGCAGTTTCTTGACAGGGCGAACTGAAGCTTTCTTT
CASSFLTGRTEAFF
>.|TRBJ1-5|TRBV7-2|.
TGTGCCAGCAGCTTAGCAGGGGAGGGGCAGCCCCAGCATTTT
CASSLAGEGQPQHF
>.|TRBJ1-4|TRBV6-1|.
TGTGCCAGCAGTGGGGACCACAGGGCAACTAATGAAAAACTGTTTTTT
CASSGDHRATNEKLFF
>.|TRBJ2-7|TRBV4-3|.
TGCGCCAGCAGCCAAGATCGGGACATAGCCTACGAGCAGTACTTC
CASSQDRDIAYEQYF
>.|TRBJ1-2|TRBV27|.
TGTGCCAGCAGGGATTGGGACGGCGACTATGGCTACACCTTC
CASRDWDGDYGYTF
>.|TRBJ1-1|TRBV18|.
TGTGCCAGCTCACCGGGGGGACCCCTACGCACTGAAGCTTTCTTT
CASSPGGPLRTEAFF
>once|TRBJ1-2|TRBV3-1/TRBV3-2|.
TGTGCCAGCAGCCAAGAACGGCAGGATCCGAACTACACCTTC
CASSQERQDPNYTF
>.|TRBJ1-2|TRBV4-3|TRBD1
TGCGCCAGCAGCCACCCGGACAGGGAGGTTCGGGGCTACACCTTC
CASSHPDREVRGYTF
>.|TRBJ2-7|TRBV7-2|.
TGTGCCAGCAGCTTGGTAGGGGGGTCCTACGAGCAGTACTTC
CASSLVGGSYEQYF
>.|TRBJ1-1|TRBV9|TRBD1
TGTGCCAGTGGACAGGGGGCGTTTGAGAACACTGAAGCTTTCTTT
CASGQGAFENTEAFF
>few|TRBJ2-7|TRBV5-1|TRBD1
TGCGCCAGCAGCACACAGGGGGTAGAGGGCTACGAGCAGTACTTC
CASSTQGVEGYEQYF
>.|TRBJ2-5|TRBV5-1|.
TGCGCCAGCAGCTTGGAGCCAGGACCCCAAGAGACCCAGTACTTC
CASSLEPGPQETQYF
>once|TRBJ1-5|TRBV5-4|TRBD1
TGTGCCAGCAGTTTGGACAGGGGGATCAATCAGCCCCAGCATTTT
CASSLDRGINQPQHF
>.|TRBJ2-5|TRBV5-1|TRBD2
TGCGCCAGCAGCTCCCCCGGGACTAGCGGGACCCAGTACTTC
CASSSPGTSGTQYF
>.|TRBJ2-7|TRBV12-5|TRBD2
TGTGCTAGTGGTCTCGGGACTAGAAGCTACGAGCAGTACTTC
CASGLGTRSYEQYF
>few|TRBJ2-1|TRBV27|TRBD2
TGTGCCAGCAGAACTAGCGGGAGCCTCAATGAGCAGTTCTTC
CASRTSGSLNEQFF
>.|TRBJ2-2|TRBV4-2|.
TGTGCCAGCAGCCAAGAGGGGGAGGGGGCGCTCACCGGGGAGCTGTTTTTT
CASSQEGEGALTGELFF
>.|TRBJ1-2|TRBV7-2|.
TGTGCCAGCAGCCCTCAGGGCGGCGTAACTAACTATGGCTACACCTTC
CASSPQGGVTNYGYTF
>.|TRBJ1-3|TRBV4-1|.
TGCGCCAGCAGCCTTTTACAATTCTCTGGAAACACCATATATTTT
CASSLLQFSGNTIYF
>.|TRBJ1-2|TRBV7-2|TRBD1
TGTGCCAGCAGCTTTTACAGGGGCGACGGCTACACCTTC
CASSFYRGDGYTF
>.|TRBJ1-2|TRBV28|.
TGTGCCAGCAGTTTAAAGACTACAGGGTTTTTGGGCCAAAGTTATGGCTACACCTTC
CASSLKTTGFLGQSYGYTF
>.|TRBJ2-1|TRBV7-3|TRBD2
TGTGCCAGCAGCCGAGGGGCTAGCGGGGTCTACAATGAGCAGTTCTTC
CASSRGASGVYNEQFF
>.|TRBJ2-2|TRBV7-8|.
TGTGCCAGCAGCTCCCCGGGCGGCGGTCTGAACACCGGGGAGCTGTTTTTT
CASSSPGGGLNTGELFF
>once|TRBJ1-2|TRBV7-2|TRBD1
TGTGCCAGCAGCCCCGCCCCGACAGGGGTAAACTATGGCTACACCTTC
CASSPAPTGVNYGYTF
>.|TRBJ1-2|TRBV9|.
TGTGCCAGCAGCGTAGGGGGAAATAACTATGGCTACACCTTC
CASSVGGNNYGYTF
>.|TRBJ1-1|TRBV25-1|.
TGTGCCAGCAGTGAAAGGGGAATCTGGACGACGCTGAACACTGAAGCTTTCTTT
CASSERGIWTTLNTEAFF
>.|TRBJ1-1|TRBV5-1|.
TGCGCCAGCAGCTCAGGGGTTGGTGGCACTGAAGCTTTCTTT
CASSSGVGGTEAFF
>.|TRBJ1-1|TRBV30|.
TGTGCCTGGAGTGTTTTCGGGACTAGAGGTGCGAACACTGAAGCTTTCTTT
CAWSVFGTRGANTEAFF
>.|TRBJ2-5|TRBV19|.
TGTGCCAGTACTCCCCCCGGGAACCCACAAGAGACCCAGTACTTC
CASTPPGNPQETQYF
>.|TRBJ2-7|TRBV4-3|.
TGCGCCAGCAGCCGTGAAACAGGTTCCTACGAGCAGTACTTC
CASSRETGSYEQYF
>.|TRBJ2-2|TRBV9|TRBD2
TGTGCCAGCAGTCCTACTACTAGCGGGAGGACTACCGGGGAGCTGTTTTTT
CASSPTTSGRTTGELFF
>few|TRBJ1-3|TRBV30|.
TGTGCCTGGAAAGCCCAGGGCCTTGGAAACACCATATATTTT
CAWKAQGLGNTIYF
>.|TRBJ2-5|TRBV7-9|.
TGTGCCAGCAGCCGAGGGGTTGGGGCCGGAGGGACCCAGTACTTC
CASSRGVGAGGTQYF
>.|TRBJ2-3|TRBV6-5|.
TGTGCCAGCAGTTACGCGGGTAACACAGATACGCAGTATTTT
CASSYAGNTDTQYF
>.|TRBJ1-3|TRBV25-1|.
TGTGCCAGCAGTACCCGGGACGGTCAAAACACCATATATTTT
CASSTRDGQNTIYF
>.|TRBJ2-5|TRBV3-1/TRBV3-2|TRBD1
TGTGCCAGCAGCCTAGACAGGGGGCTGTACTTC
CASSLDRGLYF